One and the same sample provided the 23 T cell receptor beta chains below, sequenced in a study of cytomegalovirus exposure and HLA in healthy donors. With 60 Vbeta and 13 Jbeta primers, the PCR was carried out. Sequencing was performed with immunoSEQ multiplex PCR; in TCRdb, only in-frame clones are kept and a portion is missing. The table lists over 200,000 clones, 82% of them singletons. The sequenced sample was PBMCs. The receptors derive from a woman between 40 and 55 years old in good health and CMV-seropositive.

This clone was counted once. The J gene is TRBJ1-1, the V gene TRBV12-2. TRBV12-2 is termed a pseudogene. The CDR3 consists of 16 residues. As DNA, the CDR3 is TGTGCAAGTCGCTTAAGGTCGGTGCCAGAGGACACTGAAGCTTTCTTT. Amino acid sequence: CASRLRSVPEDTEAFF.

The rearrangement joins TRBV27 to TRBJ2-1, with 10 bases that match TRBD1. The germline CDR1 and CDR2 sequences are MNHEY and SMNVEV (reference sequence). Trimming removed 7 bases from V and 8 bases from J; junction bases left unmatched: 14. This CDR3 has 16 residues. As DNA, the CDR3 is TGTGCCAGCAATTTGTATCCGGGACAGGGGATGTATGAGCAGTTCTTC. Amino acids: CASNLYPGQGMYEQFF.

The table lists this clone with a count of one. This sequence joins TRBV7-3 and TRBJ2-1; D gene uncertain. Trimming took 5 bases from V and 2 from J, leaving 10 bases between them. The CDR3 loop spans 14 amino acids. In germline, CDR1 is SGHTA, CDR2 FQGTGA. Written as DNA, the CDR3 is TGTGCCAGCAGCCCTAGTGACGCCTACAATGAGCAGTTCTTC. This codes for CASSPSDAYNEQFF.

The gene calls are TRBV4-1 and TRBJ2-5, with TRBD1 matching 9 bases. Trimming at V came to 1 base and at J to 5 bases, leaving 11 bases not matched to a gene. Germline V lookup: CDR1 MGHRA, CDR2 YSYEKL. The CDR3 totals 17 residues. The CDR3 loop reads CASSQGAGTGFGETQYF. CDR3 nucleotides: TGCGCCAGCAGCCAAGGTGCCGGGACAGGGTTTGGCGAGACCCAGTACTTC.

The J gene is TRBJ2-1, the V gene TRBV11-3; TRBD1 matches 7 bases. V was clipped by 4 bases and J by 5 bases; unmatched bases: 5. The germline gives CDR1 SGHNT, CDR2 YENEEA. This CDR3 has 14 residues. CDR3 loop: CASSSRGGDNEQFF. For the CDR3, the DNA is TGTGCCAGCAGCTCCCGAGGGGGCGACAATGAGCAGTTCTTC.

This chain uses TRBV7-3 with TRBJ1-6; 9 nucleotides agree with TRBD1. Germline CDR1 SGHTA, CDR2 FQGTGA. Trimming removed 1 base from V and 8 bases from J; junction bases left unmatched: 3. This CDR3 has 15 amino acids. CDR3 residues: CASSLNGQGHSPLHF. The CDR3 DNA reads as TGTGCCAGCAGCTTAAACGGACAGGGGCATTCACCCCTCCACTTT.

The CDR3 nucleotides read TGTGCTAGTGTCCCGCCCGGGACAACGAACACCGGGGAGCTGTTTTTT. Protein sequence: CASVPPGTTNTGELFF. The V call is TRBV12-5, the J call TRBJ2-2; tentative D call: TRBD1 (6 bases). Germline lookup yields CDR1 LGHNT and CDR2 FRNRAP. The CDR3 consists of 16 residues. Trimming shortened V by 7 bases and J by 0 bases, and 15 bases separated the two germline ends.

This sequence joins TRBV10-1 and TRBJ2-1; D remains ambiguous. Germline V gene data show CDR1 as WNHNN and CDR2 as SYGVQD (reference sequence). The V end lost 4 bases, the J end lost 2 bases, and 9 bases lay between the germline ends. The CDR3 is made up of 14 amino acids. This CDR3 reads CASSAASPYNEQFF. The CDR3 nucleotides read TGCGCCAGCAGTGCGGCTAGTCCCTACAATGAGCAGTTCTTC.

The V call is TRBV13, the J call TRBJ1-1; possible D gene TRBD1, 5 bases. Germline V CDR1 and CDR2: PRHDT, FYEKMQ (reference sequence). CDR3 length equals 13 residues. Trimming shortened V by 5 bases and J by 2 bases, and 9 bases separated the two germline ends. CDR3 in DNA: TGTGCCAGCAGCCTCGACAGAAACACTGAAGCTTTCTTT. It translates to CASSLDRNTEAFF. The full variable domain, its missing parts supplied by reference TRBV13 and TRBJ1-1, is AAGVIQSPRHLIKEKRETATLKCYPIPRHDTVYWYQQGPGQDPQFLISFYEKMQSDKGSIPDRFSAQQFSDYHSELNMSSLELGDSALYFCASSLDRNTEAFFGQGTRLTVV.

The chain couples TRBV14 to TRBJ1-1; D not resolved. Between the trimmed V and J ends, which lost 4 bases and 5 bases, there was a span of 20 bases. Germline V gene lookup returns CDR1 SGHDN and CDR2 FVKESK. The CDR3 totals 16 residues. CDR3 nucleotide sequence: TGTGCCAGCAGCCTCGTCGAAGGAGGGAAAGCAACTGAAGCTTTCTTT. Amino acid sequence: CASSLVEGGKATEAFF.

In the case of this clone: Additional DNA sequences in this sample encode the identical CDR3. The V call is TRBV7-9, the J call TRBJ2-1; 9 nucleotides match TRBD2. V trimming: 5 bases; J trimming: 0 bases; junction bases outside the gene matches: 2. CDR3 size: 15 residues. CDR1 is SEHNR, CDR2 FQNEAQ, per germline (reference sequence). CDR3 loop: CASSLSGSSYNEQFF. In DNA form, the CDR3 reads TGTGCCAGCAGCCTTAGCGGGAGCTCCTACAATGAGCAGTTCTTC.

The CDR3 bases are TGTGCCAGCAGTTCTAAGCGGGAGAAGGGCACCTACAATGAGCAGTTCTTC. Residues: CASSSKREKGTYNEQFF. The chain combines TRBV27 with TRBJ2-1; 8 bases are shared with TRBD2. CDR1 and CDR2 (germline): MNHEY, SMNVEV (reference sequence). The ends lost 4 bases at V and 2 bases at J; junction bases unmatched: 10. CDR3 size: 17 residues.

The chain joins TRBV7-9 to TRBJ2-5, with D possibly matching TRBD1 (5 bases). V was cut by 5 bases and J by 2 bases, with 9 bases left in between. The V gene's germline CDR1 is SEHNR and CDR2 FQNEAQ (reference sequence). The CDR3 length is 13 residues. This chain's CDR3 is CASSPGWQETQYF. CDR3 nucleotides: TGTGCCAGCAGCCCAGGGTGGCAAGAGACCCAGTACTTC. Drawing the rest from reference TRBV7-9 and TRBJ2-5, the complete variable domain is DTGVSQNPRHKITKRGQNVTFRCDPISEHNRLYWYRQTLGQGPEFLTYFQNEAQLEKSRLLSDRFSAERPKGSFSTLEIQRTEQGDSAMYLCASSPGWQETQYFGPGTRLLVL.

In regard to this clone: Other DNA variants within this sample encode the same CDR3. This rearrangement joins TRBV9 to TRBJ2-6, with 10 positions matching TRBD2. Germline CDR1 SGDLS, CDR2 YYNGEE. V shed 0 bases and J 0 bases; nucleotides not matched to a gene: 12. CDR3 size: 21 residues. The CDR3 region has the DNA TGTGCCAGCAGCGTAGCCCGGAAAGAGCGGGAGGGCCTCTCTGGGGCCAACGTCCTGACTTTC. This sequence encodes CASSVARKEREGLSGANVLTF. Together with reference TRBV9 and TRBJ2-6, the CDR3 gives the full variable domain: DSGVTQTPKHLITATGQRVTLRCSPRSGDLSVYWYQQSLDQGLQFLIQYYNGEERAKGNILERFSAQQFPDLHSELNLSSLELGDSALYFCASSVARKEREGLSGANVLTFGAGSRLTVL.

This clone was counted once. CDR3 residues: CASSSDRGPTDTQYF. CDR3 nucleotide sequence: TGTGCCAGCAGTTCGGACAGGGGACCCACAGATACGCAGTATTTT. The chain recombines TRBV6-5 with TRBJ2-3; TRBD1 agrees at 9 bases. V dropped 4 bases and J dropped 2; count of bases not matched to a gene: 4. Germline CDR1 MNHEY, CDR2 SVGAGI. The CDR3 extends over 15 amino acids.

The rearrangement uses TRBV7-3 and TRBJ2-2; tentatively, D is TRBD2 (5 bases). CDR1 is SGHTA and CDR2 is FQGTGA in the germline V gene. The CDR3 covers 12 residues. Trimming pared 3 bases from V and 7 bases from J, leaving 6 bases between. CDR3: CASSFGVGELFF. Written as DNA, the CDR3 is TGTGCCAGCAGCTTCGGGGTCGGGGAGCTGTTTTTT.

The chain uses TRBV9 and TRBJ1-1, with TRBD1 matching over 8 bases. The CDR3 covers 14 residues. Germline CDR1 is SGDLS and CDR2 is YYNGEE. V was pared by 4 bases and J by 4 bases, with 6 bases of the junction left unmatched. The CDR3 loop reads CASSPDRVSTEAFF. DNA for the CDR3: TGTGCCAGCAGCCCGGACAGGGTAAGCACTGAAGCTTTCTTT.

V and J are TRBV13 and TRBJ2-7, with D possibly TRBD1 on 5 matching bases. The V gene's germline CDR1 is PRHDT and CDR2 FYEKMQ (reference sequence). V dropped 1 base and J dropped 0 bases, with 10 bases sitting between them. The CDR3 covers 15 residues. The CDR3 nucleotides read TGTGCCAGCAGCTTAGCCCTGGACAACTCCTACGAGCAGTACTTC. Protein product: CASSLALDNSYEQYF.

This clone was seen only once. This sequence joins TRBV27 and TRBJ1-1, with D possibly matching TRBD1 (6 bases). Germline assignment: CDR1 MNHEY and CDR2 SMNVEV (reference sequence). This CDR3 is built from 15 residues. The V gene lost 6 bases and the J gene lost 0 bases, with 14 bases spanning the gap. CDR3 nucleotides: TGTGCCAGCAGGCCAAGGACAGTAATGAACACTGAAGCTTTCTTT. Amino acids: CASRPRTVMNTEAFF.

This chain connects TRBV5-1 to TRBJ1-5; D gene unclear. Trimming cost V 0 bases and J 1 base, with 8 bases left between them. CDR3 size: 15 residues. The germline V gene has CDR1 SGHRS and CDR2 YFSETQ. The CDR3 nucleotides are TGCGCCAGCAGCTTGGACGGGGAGAGCAATCAGCCCCAGCATTTT. It encodes CASSLDGESNQPQHF.

The chain carries TRBV7-9 and TRBJ2-3; 9 bases are shared with TRBD2. There are 16 residues in the CDR3. V was pared by 5 bases and J by 5 bases, with 11 bases of the junction left unmatched. CDR1 is SEHNR, CDR2 FQNEAQ, per germline (reference sequence). The CDR3 DNA reads as TGTGCCAGCAGCCTAATTGGCGGGAGGGGGAGAGATACGCAGTATTTT. It specifies CASSLIGGRGRDTQYF.

This clone came up a few times. The rearrangement links TRBV6-6 to TRBJ2-7, with D possibly TRBD2 on 5 matching bases. The germline gives CDR1 MNHNY, CDR2 SVGAGI (reference sequence). This CDR3 is 15 amino acids long. V shed 5 bases and J shed 6 bases, with 20 bases lying between them. Here the CDR3 reads CASSGPVPRESEQYF. CDR3 nucleotide sequence: TGTGCCAGCAGTGGCCCGGTGCCCCGGGAATCCGAGCAGTACTTC.

The chain links TRBV6-5 to TRBJ1-2; D might be TRBD1 (5 bases). The ends were cut back, 2 bases at V and 5 bases at J, with 15 bases in the middle. The length of the CDR3 is 15 residues. Germline CDR1 and CDR2: MNHEY and SVGAGI. CDR3 loop: CASSYLSGGLYGYTF. As DNA, the CDR3 is TGTGCCAGCAGTTACCTCTCCGGGGGACTTTATGGCTACACCTTC.